The 21 T cell receptor beta chains below come from one sample, sequenced in a study of graft-versus-host responses after intestinal transplantation. Repertoires were generated with immunoSEQ multiplex PCR, while TCRdb's copy carries only in-frame clones and drops some. The sample lists some 40,000 clones, approximately 89% occurring once. The material was PBMCs, obtained about nine months after transplant. The source is a human patient who received an intestinal transplant, so some T cells may come from the graft donor.

The rearrangement uses TRBV5-1 and TRBJ1-2; 8 bases are shared with TRBD1. This CDR3 is 14 amino acids long. The germline V gene encodes CDR1 SGHRS and CDR2 YFSETQ. The junction had 3 bases not matched to a gene; V was cut back by 0 bases and J by 5 bases. The CDR3 loop is CASSLGQGFYGYTF. DNA of the CDR3: TGCGCCAGCAGCTTGGGACAGGGGTTTTATGGCTACACCTTC.

CDR3 residues: CASSRGDSRYQPQHF. CDR3 nucleotide sequence: TGTGCCAGTAGCCGAGGGGACAGTAGATATCAGCCCCAGCATTTT. This rearrangement joins TRBV19 to TRBJ1-5; 7 positions match TRBD1. This CDR3 contains 15 residues. The germline V gene encodes CDR1 LNHDA and CDR2 SQIVND (reference sequence). V dropped 6 bases and J dropped 5; count of bases not matched to a gene: 10.

The J gene is TRBJ2-1, the V gene TRBV12-5; TRBD1 agrees at 8 bases. CDR3 length: 16 residues. Losses at the gene ends were 5 bases for V and 2 bases for J; bases not matched to a gene: 8. Per germline, CDR1 LGHNT and CDR2 FRNRAP. DNA for the CDR3: TGTGCTAGTGGTCCCCGACAGGGGCTAACCTACAATGAGCAGTTCTTC. This encodes CASGPRQGLTYNEQFF.

The J gene is TRBJ2-1, the V gene TRBV5-1; D not resolved. V dropped 4 bases and J dropped 2 bases, with 13 bases sitting between them. CDR3 length: 15 residues. Germline loops: CDR1 SGHRS, CDR2 YFSETQ. The CDR3 nucleotides are TGCGCCAGCAGCCCGGCGGTTGGGGCCTACAATGAGCAGTTCTTC. This encodes CASSPAVGAYNEQFF.

This clone occurred once. The rearrangement uses TRBV21-1 and TRBJ2-1; TRBD2, the table's D call, was not compared with the DNA. TRBV21-1 is noted as a pseudogene. This CDR3 region has 13 residues. The CDR3 protein is CASSKVGGEEQFF. CDR3 DNA: TGTGCCAGCAGCAAAGTAGGCGGGGAAGAGCAGTTCTTC.

The chain links TRBV5-1 to TRBJ2-1, with D uncertain. Germline V lookup: CDR1 SGHRS, CDR2 YFSETQ. V shed 0 bases and J shed 8 bases, with 15 bases lying between them. The CDR3 spans 15 residues. CDR3 sequence: CASSLDRSPPDEQFF. Written as DNA, the CDR3 is TGCGCCAGCAGCTTGGATCGGTCCCCACCGGATGAGCAGTTCTTC. Looking up the rest from reference TRBV5-1 and TRBJ2-1 gives the full variable domain: KAGVTQTPRYLIKTRGQQVTLSCSPISGHRSVSWYQQTPGQGLQFLFEYFSETQRNKGNFPGRFSGRQFSNSRSEMNVSTLELGDSALYLCASSLDRSPPDEQFFGPGTRLTVL.

The rearrangement joins TRBV10-1 to TRBJ2-7; weak D call: TRBD2 (5 bases). The CDR3 is made up of 14 amino acids. From germline, CDR1 is WNHNN and CDR2 SYGVQD (reference sequence). V lost 2 bases and J lost 10, with 18 bases in between. CDR3 protein: CASSEGPEGAAQYF. The CDR3 coding sequence is TGCGCCAGCAGTGAGGGTCCCGAAGGAGCGGCCCAGTACTTC.

This clone came up once. The rearrangement uses TRBV5-8 and TRBJ1-5; D remains ambiguous. This CDR3 has 14 amino acids. V lost 1 base and J 3 bases, leaving 8 bases between the germline ends. From germline, CDR1 is SGHTS and CDR2 YDEGEE. The CDR3 DNA reads as TGTGCCAGCAGCTTGATCTCGGTCAATCAGCCCCAGCATTTT. Translating gives CASSLISVNQPQHF. The whole variable domain, filled in from reference TRBV5-8 and TRBJ1-5, reads EAGVTQSPTHLIKTRGQQATLRCSPISGHTSVYWYQQALGLGLQFLLWYDEGEERNRGNFPPRFSGRQFPNYSSELNVNALELEDSALYLCASSLISVNQPQHFGDGTRLSIL.

CDR3 in amino acids: CASSPVSGSGELFF. Written as DNA, the CDR3 is TGTGCCAGCTCACCGGTCTCCGGGTCCGGGGAGCTGTTTTTT. The chain uses TRBV18 and TRBJ2-2, with no clear D. There are 14 residues in the CDR3. Between the trimmed V and J ends, which lost 3 bases and 6 bases, there was a span of 11 bases. CDR1 KGHSH and CDR2 LQKENI come from the germline V gene.

This sequence joins TRBV28 and TRBJ1-2; the match to TRBD1 covers 8 bases. The CDR3 contains 16 residues. Germline CDR1 and CDR2: MDHEN and SYDVKM. With V trimmed by 3 bases and J by 8 bases, 14 bases remained unmatched. The CDR3 reads CASSFTLGQDTWGYTF. In DNA form, the CDR3 reads TGTGCCAGCAGTTTTACATTGGGACAGGACACCTGGGGCTACACCTTC.

CDR3 nucleotides: TGCGCCAGCAGTCACCGAGGACAGACGAACACCGGGGAGCTGTTTTTT. It encodes CASSHRGQTNTGELFF. The V gene is TRBV23-1, the J gene TRBJ2-2, with D perhaps matching TRBD1 (6 bases). TRBV23-1 falls under the ORF class, with uncertain function. V lost 3 bases and J lost 0, with 11 bases in between. The CDR3 spans 16 residues.

The gene calls are TRBV2 and TRBJ2-3; D gene uncertain. V was shortened by 4 bases and J by 5 bases, with 7 bases between the two germline ends. Germline V gives CDR1 SNHLY, CDR2 FYNNEI. CDR3 size: 12 residues. The DNA of the CDR3 is TGTGCCAGCAGTGCCAACGGAGATACGCAGTATTTT. It specifies CASSANGDTQYF.

A word on this clone: A read error may produce the germline difference seen at one junction end. V is TRBV10-1 and J is TRBJ2-3; D tentatively reads TRBD1 or TRBD2 (5 bases each). This CDR3 contains 19 residues. Germline CDR1 and CDR2: WNHNN and SYGVQD (reference sequence). Here the CDR3 reads CASSESAPLGVTSTDAQYF. CDR3 coding DNA: TGCGCCAGCAGTGAGTCGGCTCCGTTGGGGGTTACCTCCACAGATGCGCAGTATTTT.

V usage is TRBV10-3 and J usage is TRBJ1-5; possible D gene TRBD1, 5 bases. V shed 4 bases and J shed 6 bases, with 13 bases lying between them. Germline lookup yields CDR1 ENHRY and CDR2 SYGVKD. The CDR3 covers 14 residues. The CDR3 bases are TGTGCCATCAGTGGAGGGGCAGATGGTCAGCCCCAGCATTTT. Protein: CAISGGADGQPQHF.

The chain employs TRBV5-5 and TRBJ1-1; D gene ambiguous. V was clipped by 1 base and J by 6 bases, with 13 bases between them. The CDR3 length is 14 residues. Germline V gene sequence: CDR1 SGHKS, CDR2 YYEKEE (reference sequence). The chain's CDR3 is CASSLWRDDAEAFF. The DNA of the CDR3 is TGTGCCAGCAGCTTGTGGAGGGATGACGCTGAAGCTTTCTTT.

The rearrangement links TRBV23-1 to TRBJ1-1; weak D call: TRBD1 (5 bases). TRBV23-1 falls under the ORF class, with uncertain function. The CDR3 has 17 residues. V shed 2 bases and J shed 0 bases, with 16 bases lying between them. The CDR3, as DNA: TGCGCCAGCAGTCAACGGGGGAACGGGACTCTGAACACTGAAGCTTTCTTT. The encoded protein is CASSQRGNGTLNTEAFF.

The genes are TRBV7-7 and TRBJ2-2; D possibly corresponds to TRBD2 (6 bases). Germline V CDR1 and CDR2: SSHAT, FNYEAQ (reference sequence). V was trimmed by 5 bases and J by 3 bases, leaving 16 bases between them. CDR3 size: 16 residues. The CDR3 DNA reads as TGTGCCAGCAGCCTACTCAACGGGGGAGACACCGGGGAGCTGTTTTTT. Translated: CASSLLNGGDTGELFF.

This rearrangement joins TRBV5-1 to TRBJ2-5, with 7 bases lining up with TRBD2. Trimming at V came to 3 bases and at J to 7 bases, leaving 15 bases not matched to a gene. The germline gives CDR1 SGHRS, CDR2 YFSETQ. This CDR3 is 16 amino acids long. Written as DNA, the CDR3 is TGCGCCAGCAGCTGGGACTACCAAACCACGGTGGGGACCCAGTACTTC. Its translation is CASSWDYQTTVGTQYF.

In its sample, this clone is medium-sized. The junction departs from germline at one end; a sequencing error may be responsible. The chain carries TRBV5-5 and TRBJ1-3, with D perhaps TRBD1 (5 bases). Looked up from germline, CDR1 is SGHKS and CDR2 is YYEKEE (reference sequence). This CDR3 contains 15 residues. In DNA form, the CDR3 reads TGTGCCAGCAGCTACAGTGGAGGGGCTGGGAACACCATATATTTT. This gives the protein CASSYSGGAGNTIYF.

The chain couples TRBV5-1 to TRBJ2-5; 8 bases line up with TRBD1. Looked up from germline, CDR1 is SGHRS and CDR2 is YFSETQ. V gave up 5 bases and J gave up 2 bases; unmatched junction bases: 8. The CDR3 length is 15 residues. Written as DNA, the CDR3 is TGCGCCAGCAGTTCGACAGGGGTACCTCAAGAGACCCAGTACTTC. Translating gives CASSSTGVPQETQYF.

The chain has TRBV6-1 and TRBJ2-7, with 7 bases fitting TRBD1. Germline trimming cut 8 bases from V and 2 bases from J; bases unmatched to any gene: 12. Germline lookup yields CDR1 MNHNS and CDR2 SASEGT. This CDR3 spans 15 amino acids. The CDR3 DNA is TGTGCCAGCCTCGCCCCCGGGACAGCACCCTACGAGCAGTACTTC. Protein sequence: CASLAPGTAPYEQYF.